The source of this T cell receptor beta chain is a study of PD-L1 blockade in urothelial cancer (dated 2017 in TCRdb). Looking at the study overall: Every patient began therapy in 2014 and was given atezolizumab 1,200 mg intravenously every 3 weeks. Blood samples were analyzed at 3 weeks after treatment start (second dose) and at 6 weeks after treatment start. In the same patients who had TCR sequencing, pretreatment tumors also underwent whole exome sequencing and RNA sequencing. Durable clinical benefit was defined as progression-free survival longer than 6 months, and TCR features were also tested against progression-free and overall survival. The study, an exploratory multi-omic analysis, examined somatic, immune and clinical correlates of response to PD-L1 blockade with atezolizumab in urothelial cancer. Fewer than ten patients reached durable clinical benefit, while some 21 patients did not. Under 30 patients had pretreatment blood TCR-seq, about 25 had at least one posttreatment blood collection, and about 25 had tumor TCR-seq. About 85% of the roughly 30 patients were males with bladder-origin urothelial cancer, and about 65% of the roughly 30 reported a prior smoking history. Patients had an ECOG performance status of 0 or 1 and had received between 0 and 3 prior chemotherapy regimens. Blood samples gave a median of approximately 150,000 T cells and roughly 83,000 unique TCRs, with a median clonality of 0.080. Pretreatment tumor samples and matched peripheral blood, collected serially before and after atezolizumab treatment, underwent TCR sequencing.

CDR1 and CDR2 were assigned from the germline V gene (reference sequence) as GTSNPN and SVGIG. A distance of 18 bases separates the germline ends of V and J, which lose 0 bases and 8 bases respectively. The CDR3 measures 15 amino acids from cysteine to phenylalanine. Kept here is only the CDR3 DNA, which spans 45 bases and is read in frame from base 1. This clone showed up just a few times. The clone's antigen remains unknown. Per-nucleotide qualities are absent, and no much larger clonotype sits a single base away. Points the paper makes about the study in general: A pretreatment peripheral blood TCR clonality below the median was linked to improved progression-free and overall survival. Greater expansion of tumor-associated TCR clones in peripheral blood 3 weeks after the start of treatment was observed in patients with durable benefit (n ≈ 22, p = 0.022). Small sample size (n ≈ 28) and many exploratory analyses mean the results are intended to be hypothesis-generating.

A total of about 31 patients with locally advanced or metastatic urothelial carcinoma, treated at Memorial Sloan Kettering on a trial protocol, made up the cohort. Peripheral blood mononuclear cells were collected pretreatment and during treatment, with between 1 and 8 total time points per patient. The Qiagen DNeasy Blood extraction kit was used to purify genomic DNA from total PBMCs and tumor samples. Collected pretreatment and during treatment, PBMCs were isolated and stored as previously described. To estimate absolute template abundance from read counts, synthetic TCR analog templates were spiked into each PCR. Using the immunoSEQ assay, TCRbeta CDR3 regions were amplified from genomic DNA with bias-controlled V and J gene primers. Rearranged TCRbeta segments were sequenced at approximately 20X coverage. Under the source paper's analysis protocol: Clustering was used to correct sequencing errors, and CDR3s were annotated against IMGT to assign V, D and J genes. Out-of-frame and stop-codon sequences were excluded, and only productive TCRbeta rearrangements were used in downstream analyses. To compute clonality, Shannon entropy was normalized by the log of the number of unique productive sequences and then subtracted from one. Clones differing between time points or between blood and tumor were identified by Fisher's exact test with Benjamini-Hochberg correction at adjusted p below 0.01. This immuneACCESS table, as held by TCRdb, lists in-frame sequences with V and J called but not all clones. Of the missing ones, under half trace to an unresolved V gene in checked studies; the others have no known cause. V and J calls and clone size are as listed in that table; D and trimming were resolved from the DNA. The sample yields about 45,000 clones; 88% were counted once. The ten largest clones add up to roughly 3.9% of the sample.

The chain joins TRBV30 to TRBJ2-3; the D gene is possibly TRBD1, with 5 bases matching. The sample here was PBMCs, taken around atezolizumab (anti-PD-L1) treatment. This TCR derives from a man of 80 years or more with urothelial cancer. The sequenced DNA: TGTGCCTGGAGTGTACTCGACTCAGAAGGGGCTACGCAGTATTTT. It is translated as CAWSVLDSEGATQYF.